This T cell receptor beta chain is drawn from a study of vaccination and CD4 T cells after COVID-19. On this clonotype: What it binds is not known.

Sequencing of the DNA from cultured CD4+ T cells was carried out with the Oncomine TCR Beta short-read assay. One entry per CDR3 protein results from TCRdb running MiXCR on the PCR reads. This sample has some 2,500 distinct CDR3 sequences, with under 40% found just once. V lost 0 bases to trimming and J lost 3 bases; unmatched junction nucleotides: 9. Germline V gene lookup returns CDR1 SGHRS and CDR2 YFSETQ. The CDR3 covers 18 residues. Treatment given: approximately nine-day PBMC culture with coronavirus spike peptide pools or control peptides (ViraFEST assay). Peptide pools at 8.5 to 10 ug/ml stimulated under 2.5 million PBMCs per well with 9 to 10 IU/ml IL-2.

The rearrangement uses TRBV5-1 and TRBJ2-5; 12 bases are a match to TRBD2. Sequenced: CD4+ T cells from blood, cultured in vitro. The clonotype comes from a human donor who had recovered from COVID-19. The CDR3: CASSLVPLSSGGEETQYF. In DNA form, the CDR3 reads TGCGCCAGCAGCTTGGTCCCGCTGTCTAGCGGGGGGGAAGAGACCCAGTACTTC.